The rows below give T cell receptor beta chains drawn from one sample of a study of OX40 agonist ivuxolimab in advanced cancers. Measured with immunoSEQ multiplex PCR; TCRdb has only the in-frame clones, and not every one. The sample records 30,000 to 35,000 clones, over 80% being singletons. Sequenced material: CD4+ or CD8+ T cells sorted from blood, taken in a trial of the OX40 agonist ivuxolimab. The receptors originated from an adult with an advanced solid tumor such as melanoma, head and neck, liver or kidney cancer. Both conserved end residues are part of each CDR3. A D gene is named only where the DNA matches it firmly. Part of the rows lack a size; the others show once, few, many or a class for expanded clones.

CDR3 protein | CDR3 DNA | J gene | V gene | D gene | clone size
CASSWGGVGETQYF | TGTGCCAGCAGCTGGGGGGGTGTAGGAGAGACCCAGTACTTC | TRBJ2-5 | TRBV7-8 | TRBD2 | NA
CASSRERQETQYF | TGTGCCAGCAGCAGAGAGAGACAAGAGACCCAGTACTTC | TRBJ2-5 | TRBV11-2 | NA | NA
CASSLGGTGIIETQYF | TGTGCCAGCAGCTTGGGTGGGACAGGGATTATTGAGACCCAGTACTTC | TRBJ2-5 | TRBV5-4 | TRBD1 | once
CASSYGLANYGYTF | TGTGCCAGCAGTTATGGGCTAGCTAACTATGGCTACACCTTC | TRBJ1-2 | TRBV6-5 | NA | once
CASSLGRGVDNEQFF | TGTGCCAGCAGCTTAGGTCGCGGGGTGGACAATGAGCAGTTCTTC | TRBJ2-1 | TRBV7-9 | NA | NA
CASSRDWGETQYF | TGTGCCAGCTCACGGGACTGGGGGGAGACCCAGTACTTC | TRBJ2-5 | TRBV18 | NA | NA
CASRQTGGANEKLFF | TGTGCCAGCAGACAAACAGGGGGTGCTAATGAAAAACTGTTTTTT | TRBJ1-4 | TRBV2 | TRBD1 | NA
CASSLTGTKRYEQFF | TGTGCCAGCAGTTTGACTGGGACAAAGAGGTATGAGCAGTTCTTC | TRBJ2-1 | TRBV28 | NA | few
CSVEGYRVDYGYTF | TGCAGCGTTGAGGGCTATCGAGTCGACTATGGCTACACCTTC | TRBJ1-2 | TRBV29-1 | NA | NA
CASSRDSTDTQYF | TGCGCCAGCAGCCGGGACAGTACAGATACGCAGTATTTT | TRBJ2-3 | TRBV5-1 | TRBD1 | NA
CASSPRTGNNNEQFF | TGCGCCAGCAGCCCCCGGACAGGGAATAACAATGAGCAGTTCTTC | TRBJ2-1 | TRBV4-1 | TRBD1 | NA
CASSSLGQATGNTIYF | TGCGCCAGCAGCAGCCTGGGACAGGCGACTGGAAACACCATATATTTT | TRBJ1-3 | TRBV4-1 | TRBD1 | NA
CASSPPSADTQYF | TGTGCCAGCTCACCACCATCAGCAGATACGCAGTATTTT | TRBJ2-3 | TRBV18 | NA | once
CASRSGQGAISYEQYF | TGTGCCAGCAGATCAGGACAGGGGGCGATTTCCTACGAGCAGTACTTC | TRBJ2-7 | TRBV5-5 | TRBD1 | NA
CASSIGNARPYNEQFF | TGTGCCAGTAGTATAGGAAACGCCCGCCCCTACAATGAGCAGTTCTTC | TRBJ2-1 | TRBV19 | NA | once
CASSYSRGQLEKLFF | TGTGCCAGCAGTTACTCGAGGGGACAGCTGGAAAAACTGTTTTTT | TRBJ1-4 | TRBV6-5 | TRBD1 | NA
CASKGTGRETQYF | TGTGCCAGCAAGGGGACAGGGAGGGAGACCCAGTACTTC | TRBJ2-5 | TRBV6-5 | TRBD1 | few
CATSRGGPNEKLFF | TGTGCCACCAGCAGGGGTGGCCCTAATGAAAAACTGTTTTTT | TRBJ1-4 | TRBV15 | NA | NA
CASSVDYSNTEAFF | TGTGCCAGCAGCGTAGATTACAGTAACACTGAAGCTTTCTTT | TRBJ1-1 | TRBV9 | NA | NA
CASSKVGGEGTGELFF | TGTGCCAGCAGCAAAGTTGGGGGTGAGGGTACCGGGGAGCTGTTTTTT | TRBJ2-2 | TRBV21-1 | NA | NA
CASEGSVAGELFF | TGTGCCAGCGAAGGGTCCGTGGCCGGGGAGCTGTTTTTT | TRBJ2-2 | TRBV6-5 | NA | medium-sized
CASRQTGMSYEQYF | TGTGCCAGCAGGCAAACAGGGATGTCCTACGAGCAGTACTTC | TRBJ2-7 | TRBV7-2 | NA | NA
CASSDFPWGRSLQLSYEQYF | TGTGCCAGCAGTGACTTCCCTTGGGGTAGATCACTCCAACTTTCCTACGAGCAGTACTTC | TRBJ2-7 | TRBV2 | NA | NA
CAWSPGVGLVWTYEQYF | TGTGCCTGGAGCCCCGGGGTAGGACTAGTTTGGACCTACGAGCAGTACTTC | TRBJ2-7 | TRBV30 | TRBD2 | NA
CASSPSLGQGKSYGYTF | TGTGCCAGCAGTCCCTCCTTGGGACAGGGGAAGAGTTATGGCTACACCTTC | TRBJ1-2 | TRBV27 | TRBD1 | NA
CASSLVGEDYGYTF | TGTGCCAGCAGCTTAGTTGGGGAAGACTATGGCTACACCTTC | TRBJ1-2 | TRBV7-8 | NA | NA